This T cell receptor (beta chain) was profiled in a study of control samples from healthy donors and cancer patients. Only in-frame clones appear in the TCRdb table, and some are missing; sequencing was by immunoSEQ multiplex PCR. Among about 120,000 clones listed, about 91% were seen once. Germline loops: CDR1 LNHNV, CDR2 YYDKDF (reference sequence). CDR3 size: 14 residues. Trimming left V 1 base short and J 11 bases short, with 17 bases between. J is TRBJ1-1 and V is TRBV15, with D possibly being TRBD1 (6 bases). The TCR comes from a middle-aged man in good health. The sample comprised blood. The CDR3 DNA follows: TGTGCCACCAGCAGAGCTCAGCTGGGGGCTCGGGCTTTCTTT. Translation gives CATSRAQLGARAFF.